This TCR beta chain is from a study of shared clonotypes between healthy human individuals. Genomic DNA from each subset was divided evenly over several immunoSEQ plates. The repertoire was sequenced with immunoSEQ multiplex PCR; TCRdb's copy has only in-frame clones and lacks some. The profile shows roughly 640,000 clones, 74% of them singletons. Study-level points and caveats: Naive CD4 clonotype sharing across a handful of donors was approximately 5%.

Trimming took off 3 bases at V and 4 bases at J, with 25 bases between the two ends. From germline, CDR1 is MDHEN and CDR2 SYDVKM. The CDR3 has 19 residues. Of note for this clone: Its antigen is not identified.

The chain carries TRBV28 and TRBJ2-1; no reliable D call. Sequencing was done on a sample of memory CD4+ T cells sorted from blood. The subset is: CD45RA-negative fraction. This clonotype was sampled from a woman aged 30 to 39 in good health. The CDR3: CASSFYLTGRRQRYNEQFF. The CDR3 bases are TGTGCCAGCAGTTTCTATCTTACCGGGCGGCGGCAACGTTACAATGAGCAGTTCTTC.